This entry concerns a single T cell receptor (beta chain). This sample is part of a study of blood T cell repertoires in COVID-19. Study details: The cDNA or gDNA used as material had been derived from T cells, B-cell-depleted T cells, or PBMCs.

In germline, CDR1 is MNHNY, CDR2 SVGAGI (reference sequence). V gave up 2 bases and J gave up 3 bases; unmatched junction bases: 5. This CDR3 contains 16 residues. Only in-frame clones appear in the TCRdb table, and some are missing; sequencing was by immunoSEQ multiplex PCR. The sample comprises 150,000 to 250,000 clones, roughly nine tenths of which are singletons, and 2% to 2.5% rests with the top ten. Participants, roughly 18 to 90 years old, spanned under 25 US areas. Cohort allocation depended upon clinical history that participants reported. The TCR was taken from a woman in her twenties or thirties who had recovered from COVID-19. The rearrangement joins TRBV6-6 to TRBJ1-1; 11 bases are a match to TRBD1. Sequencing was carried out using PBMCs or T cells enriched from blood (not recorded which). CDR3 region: CASSYGPGQGDTEAFF. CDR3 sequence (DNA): TGTGCCAGCAGTTACGGTCCGGGACAGGGGGACACTGAAGCTTTCTTT.